This T cell receptor (beta chain) stems from a study of cytomegalovirus exposure and HLA in healthy donors. Study as a whole: A subsequent analysis reported that the roughly 120 validation repertoires were produced on the same platform that had also been used for the approximately 700 first-cohort repertoires.

A word on this clone: What it recognizes is unknown.

This table comes from immunoSEQ multiplex PCR, and its TCRdb copy is limited to in-frame clones, with some not included. The table includes about 260,000 clones, 90% detected once. Study conclusions and caveats: Whilst most TCR sequences proved rare, a subset of public TCRs occurred across many donors. The study designated 150 to 200 TCR beta chains cytomegalovirus-associated. The classifier reportedly diagnosed cytomegalovirus status with high specificity and sensitivity.

Between the trimmed V and J ends, which lost 4 bases and 0 bases, there was a span of 11 bases. Germline V gene data show CDR1 as SGHDT and CDR2 as YYEEEE. The CDR3 length is 14 residues. The chain couples TRBV5-6 to TRBJ2-7; D gene ambiguous. The specimen sequenced was PBMCs. The sequence was collected from a woman in her twenties or thirties in good health and CMV-seronegative. This chain's CDR3 is CASSRRLDSYEQYF. The CDR3 coding sequence is TGTGCCAGCAGCCGCAGACTGGACTCCTACGAGCAGTACTTC.